This T cell receptor (beta chain) was documented in a study of blood T cell repertoires in COVID-19. On the study more broadly: There were acute and convalescent COVID-19 samples, and they came from the United States, Italy and Spain.

The CDR3 loop spans 14 amino acids. Assay used: immunoSEQ multiplex PCR; TCRdb lists only in-frame clones, some missing. The data hold about 220,000 clones, with roughly 86% observed a single time. Sequences were obtained from peripheral blood. This receptor was obtained from a woman aged 25 to 39 who had recovered from COVID-19. The chain uses TRBV1 and TRBJ2-1; the DNA was not used to check the table's D call, TRBD1. TRBV1 has pseudogene status. In DNA, the CDR3 is TGCACCAGTAAACCAGTGGGGCCCTACAATGAGCAGTTCTTC. Its translation is CTSKPVGPYNEQFF.